These 31 T cell receptor beta chains came from one sample sequenced in a study of early T cells in non-severe SARS-CoV-2 infection. TCRdb processed the 5' RACE reads anew with MiXCR; each CDR3 protein has one entry. This sample has tens of thousands of distinct CDR3 sequences, with around a tenth found just once. Sequencing was done on a sample of whole blood. The receptors here all came from an adult who was a healthcare worker with PCR-confirmed SARS-CoV-2 infection or an uninfected control (not recorded which).

This clonotype was seen more than once but under ten times. The chain combines TRBV20-1 with TRBJ1-5; 8 positions match TRBD1. Germline assignment: CDR1 DFQATT and CDR2 SNEGSKA (reference sequence). This CDR3 has 13 residues. J gave up 3 bases and V 5 bases, and 3 bases lay outside the gene matches. The CDR3 DNA sequence: TGCAGTGCTTTGGACAGGGACAATCAGCCCCAGCATTTT. Translating gives CSALDRDNQPQHF.

This clonotype was detected many times. This sequence joins TRBV18 and TRBJ1-5; D possibly corresponds to TRBD1 (6 bases). The CDR3 extends over 15 amino acids. The ends were cut back, 1 base at V and 4 bases at J, with 11 bases in the middle. Germline V gene sequence: CDR1 KGHSH, CDR2 LQKENI. The CDR3 region has the DNA TGTGCCAGCTCACCACAGACAGGCGGGAATCAGCCCCAGCATTTT. Translation gives CASSPQTGGNQPQHF.

Many counts were recorded for this clonotype. The chain combines TRBV12-3 or TRBV12-4 with TRBJ2-7; no clear D gene. The CDR3 length is 13 residues. V was pared by 1 base and J by 6 bases, with 10 bases between. The CDR3 here is CASSLDGVGEQYF. CDR3 coding DNA: TGTGCCAGCAGTTTAGATGGGGTCGGCGAGCAGTACTTC.

The chain combines TRBV11-2 with TRBJ2-1, with TRBD2 matching 12 bases. The CDR3 has 15 amino acids. The V gene's germline CDR1 is SGHAT and CDR2 FQNNGV. Trimming removed 1 base from V and 12 bases from J; junction bases left unmatched: 7. Here the CDR3 DNA reads TGTGCCAGCAGCTTAGGGCTAGCGGGAGGGTCAGTGCAGTTCTTC. This translates into CASSLGLAGGSVQFF.

The CDR3, as DNA: TGTGCCAGCAGAGCCGGGACAGGGAAGGACACTGAAGCTTTCTTT. It yields the protein CASRAGTGKDTEAFF. V is TRBV12-3 or TRBV12-4 and J is TRBJ1-1, with 9 bases identical to TRBD1. The ends lost 6 bases at V and 3 bases at J; junction bases unmatched: 8. The CDR3 extends over 15 amino acids.

This clonotype was detected many times. The V gene is TRBV7-9, the J gene TRBJ2-7; 13 nucleotides match TRBD2. Germline assignment: CDR1 SEHNR and CDR2 FQNEAQ (reference sequence). CDR3 length equals 16 residues. V was clipped by 5 bases and J by 2 bases; unmatched bases: 6. This chain's CDR3 is CASSPGTSGTTYEQYF. As DNA, the CDR3 is TGTGCCAGCAGCCCTGGGACTAGCGGGACCACCTACGAGCAGTACTTC. The full variable domain, with the rest looked up from reference TRBV7-9 and TRBJ2-7, is DTGVSQNPRHKITKRGQNVTFRCDPISEHNRLYWYRQTLGQGPEFLTYFQNEAQLEKSRLLSDRFSAERPKGSFSTLEIQRTEQGDSAMYLCASSPGTSGTTYEQYFGPGTRLTVT.

This clonotype was seen ten or more times. This sequence joins TRBV7-9 and TRBJ2-3, with D uncertain. Per germline, CDR1 SEHNR and CDR2 FQNEAQ (reference sequence). With 4 bases removed from V and 6 bases from J, the gap between germline ends came to 8 bases. The CDR3 length is 12 residues. The CDR3 DNA is TGTGCCAGCAGCTACGACTTGGATACGCAGTATTTT. Translating it yields CASSYDLDTQYF.

This clonotype was seen at least ten times. The V and J genes are TRBV3-1 and TRBJ2-7, with D uncertain. The CDR3 loop spans 13 amino acids. Trimming removed 4 bases at V and 6 bases at J, with 13 bases between. Germline V gene data show CDR1 as LGHDT and CDR2 as YNNKEL (reference sequence). The DNA for the CDR3 is TGTGCCAGCAGCCCGAGTCGGAGTCGCGAGCAGTACTTC. It specifies CASSPSRSREQYF.

This clonotype showed up just a few times. The V and J genes are TRBV7-6 and TRBJ2-3; 12 bases are a match to TRBD1. Germline V CDR1 and CDR2: SGHVS, FNYEAQ. The CDR3 totals 21 residues. The V segment lost 6 bases and the J segment 2 bases; nucleotides outside the gene matches: 21. The CDR3 spells CASSSWSGTGGVKGHTDTQYF. The CDR3 DNA sequence: TGTGCCAGCAGTTCGTGGTCCGGGACAGGGGGCGTAAAGGGCCACACAGATACGCAGTATTTT.

This clonotype was picked up many times. The CDR3 region is CASRRTGENEKLFF. For the CDR3, the DNA is TGTGCCAGCAGGAGGACAGGAGAGAATGAAAAACTGTTTTTT. The J gene is TRBJ1-4, the V gene TRBV11-2; TRBD1 matches at 7 bases. The V segment lost 6 bases and the J segment 5 bases; nucleotides outside the gene matches: 6. This CDR3 is 14 amino acids long. Germline V gene data show CDR1 as SGHAT and CDR2 as FQNNGV.

This clonotype was found many times. This CDR3 is CASSASRNTGELFF. The DNA for the CDR3 is TGTGCCAGCAGCGCAAGCAGAAACACCGGGGAGCTGTTTTTT. The chain employs TRBV7-9 and TRBJ2-2; no firm D call. Germline CDR1 and CDR2: SEHNR and FQNEAQ (reference sequence). The V and J ends lost 5 bases and 2 bases respectively, with 9 bases between them. The CDR3 loop spans 14 amino acids.

There are many counts of this clonotype. The chain recombines TRBV14 with TRBJ2-2; 12 positions match TRBD2. The CDR3 covers 20 residues. In germline, CDR1 is SGHDN, CDR2 FVKESK. The trim removed 4 bases at V and 6 bases at J, leaving 18 bases unmatched. CDR3 residues: CASSPQTGLAGIRGSGELFF. DNA of the CDR3: TGTGCCAGCAGCCCTCAAACCGGACTAGCGGGAATCCGAGGGTCCGGGGAGCTGTTTTTT.

This clonotype was seen many times. The chain is built from TRBV4-2 and TRBJ1-5; D is unclear. V was shortened by 2 bases and J by 3 bases, with 14 bases between the two germline ends. The length of the CDR3 is 16 residues. Germline loops: CDR1 LGHNA, CDR2 YNFKEQ. This chain's CDR3 is CASSQPLDTDNQPQHF. The CDR3 nucleotides read TGTGCCAGCAGCCAACCCTTAGACACCGACAATCAGCCCCAGCATTTT.

The rearrangement joins TRBV7-6 to TRBJ2-2, with TRBD2 matching over 10 bases. The CDR3 has 18 residues. CDR1 SGHVS and CDR2 FNYEAQ come from the germline V gene. Trimming at V came to 6 bases and at J to 5 bases, leaving 15 bases not matched to a gene. This chain's CDR3 is CASSLIAGGLGWTGELFF. The DNA for the CDR3 is TGTGCCAGCAGTTTGATAGCGGGAGGATTAGGTTGGACCGGGGAGCTGTTTTTT.

This clonotype was recorded many times. The chain has TRBV5-4 and TRBJ2-1; 11 bases fit TRBD1. The germline V gene encodes CDR1 SGHNT and CDR2 YYREEE (reference sequence). Trimming at V came to 3 bases and at J to 9 bases, leaving 11 bases not matched to a gene. This CDR3 contains 16 residues. This CDR3 reads CASSSGQGATDTEQFF. The DNA for the CDR3 is TGTGCCAGCAGCTCCGGACAGGGGGCGACGGATACTGAGCAGTTCTTC.

This clonotype occurred a few times. The genes are TRBV5-6 and TRBJ2-2, with a tentative D call TRBD1 (6 bases). V lost 4 bases, J lost 3 bases, and 13 bases lay in between. Germline CDR1 reads SGHDT; CDR2 reads YYEEEE. CDR3 length: 15 amino acids. The CDR3 sequence: CASSHRGQYTGELFF. The CDR3 DNA follows: TGTGCCAGCAGCCACCGAGGACAGTACACCGGGGAGCTGTTTTTT.

This clonotype was counted at least ten times. The chain has TRBV7-2 and TRBJ2-3, with 10 positions matching TRBD2. The V and J ends lost 1 base and 4 bases, in that order; junction bases with no gene match: 5. Germline V CDR1 and CDR2: SGHTA, FQGNSA. The CDR3 has 16 residues. The CDR3 loop is CASSLVLAGSADTQYF. The CDR3 nucleotides read TGTGCCAGCAGCTTAGTACTAGCGGGATCAGCAGATACGCAGTATTTT.

In its sample, this clonotype was seen a few times. The chain joins TRBV20-1 to TRBJ2-5, with 9 bases fitting TRBD2. This CDR3 spans 16 amino acids. The germline CDR1 and CDR2 sequences are DFQATT and SNEGSKA (reference sequence). V shed 4 bases, J shed 4 bases, and the junction held 13 bases outside the gene matches. CDR3 sequence: CSAILRASGKGETQYF. CDR3 in DNA: TGCAGTGCTATCCTCAGGGCTAGCGGGAAAGGAGAGACCCAGTACTTC.

In its sample, this clonotype was seen many times. This sequence joins TRBV7-2 and TRBJ2-7; no reliable D call. The V gene's germline CDR1 is SGHTA and CDR2 FQGNSA. This CDR3 contains 11 residues. With 2 bases removed from V and 6 bases from J, the gap between germline ends came to 5 bases. CDR3 loop: CASSLQIEQYF. The CDR3 nucleotides read TGTGCCAGCAGCTTACAAATCGAGCAGTACTTC.

V and J are TRBV12-3 or TRBV12-4 and TRBJ2-5, with 9 nucleotides matching TRBD1. V shed 3 bases, J shed 2 bases, and the junction held 10 bases outside the gene matches. The length of the CDR3 is 17 residues. The chain's CDR3 is CASSFLIGTGHQETQYF. CDR3 nucleotides: TGTGCCAGCAGTTTCTTAATCGGGACAGGGCATCAAGAGACCCAGTACTTC.

The chain links TRBV10-2 to TRBJ1-6; D is unresolved. The germline V gene encodes CDR1 WSHSY and CDR2 SAAADI. V was clipped by 9 bases and J by 9 bases, with 15 bases between them. This CDR3 contains 13 residues. The CDR3 reads CASKPYTTSPLHF. CDR3 nucleotide sequence: TGCGCCAGTAAGCCCTACACCACTTCACCCCTCCACTTT.

In its sample, this clonotype was seen many times. The chain has TRBV20-1 and TRBJ1-5; 7 positions match TRBD1. Germline trimming cut 6 bases from V and 0 bases from J; bases unmatched to any gene: 8. From germline, CDR1 is DFQATT and CDR2 SNEGSKA (reference sequence). This CDR3 has 15 residues. CDR3 DNA: TGCAGTGCCCAGGCCGGGACAGTTAGCAATCAGCCCCAGCATTTT. Translated, it gives CSAQAGTVSNQPQHF.

This sequence joins TRBV20-1 and TRBJ1-1, with TRBD1 matching over 9 bases. This CDR3 is built from 16 residues. The V segment lost 0 bases and the J segment 7 bases; nucleotides outside the gene matches: 12. Germline V gene data show CDR1 as DFQATT and CDR2 as SNEGSKA (reference sequence). The CDR3 protein is CSARDARDREYGEAFF. In nucleotides, the CDR3 is TGCAGTGCTAGAGACGCAAGGGACAGGGAATACGGTGAAGCTTTCTTT.

This clonotype has ten or more counts. The chain combines TRBV20-1 with TRBJ2-1; 7 bases map to TRBD2. After removal of 3 bases from V and 2 bases from J, the junction contained 4 bases not matched to a gene. The CDR3 has 14 amino acids. The germline gives CDR1 DFQATT, CDR2 SNEGSKA (reference sequence). The CDR3 sequence: CSASRLAPYNEQFF. The DNA for the CDR3 is TGCAGTGCTAGTAGACTAGCCCCCTACAATGAGCAGTTCTTC.

This clonotype was counted ten times or more. This rearrangement joins TRBV29-1 to TRBJ2-1; 9 bases align to TRBD2. Trimming at V came to 6 bases and at J to 5 bases, leaving 5 bases not matched to a gene. The germline V gene encodes CDR1 SQVTM and CDR2 ANQGSEA. The CDR3 length is 13 residues. The chain's CDR3 is CSVATSGHNEQFF. As DNA, the CDR3 is TGCAGCGTCGCGACTAGCGGCCACAATGAGCAGTTCTTC.

This clonotype has a count of ten or more. The chain employs TRBV20-1 and TRBJ2-1, with 9 bases fitting TRBD1. The CDR3 has 15 amino acids. V trimming: 5 bases; J trimming: 3 bases; junction bases outside the gene matches: 8. From germline, CDR1 is DFQATT and CDR2 SNEGSKA (reference sequence). The chain's CDR3 is CSAYEQGAFYNEQFF. CDR3 in DNA: TGCAGTGCTTACGAACAGGGGGCGTTCTACAATGAGCAGTTCTTC.

This clonotype came up a few times. The chain has TRBV6-6 and TRBJ2-5, with 9 bases fitting TRBD1. V lost 2 bases and J lost 6; bases outside the gene matches: 4. There are 14 residues in the CDR3. Germline assignment: CDR1 MNHNY and CDR2 SVGAGI (reference sequence). CDR3 sequence: CASSYGTGLKTQYF. For the CDR3, the DNA is TGTGCCAGCAGTTACGGGACAGGGCTGAAGACCCAGTACTTC.

There are many counts of this clonotype. V is TRBV28 and J is TRBJ1-4; 7 bases fit TRBD1. The V gene end was trimmed by 6 bases and the J gene end by 8 bases; junction bases not matched to a gene: 9. From germline, CDR1 is MDHEN and CDR2 SYDVKM. The length of the CDR3 is 14 residues. This CDR3 reads CASSRTGVREKLFF. In nucleotides, the CDR3 is TGTGCCAGCAGCCGGACAGGCGTGAGAGAAAAACTGTTTTTT.

This chain uses TRBV29-1 with TRBJ2-5; 10 bases are shared with TRBD1. This CDR3 is 15 amino acids long. V lost 6 bases and J lost 5; bases outside the gene matches: 12. Per germline, CDR1 SQVTM and CDR2 ANQGSEA. In DNA form, the CDR3 reads TGCAGCGTCACCGGGACAGGGGTTCCTCGGGAGACCCAGTACTTC. Translation gives CSVTGTGVPRETQYF.

This clonotype has ten or more counts. The chain carries TRBV7-9 and TRBJ2-5; D might be TRBD1 or TRBD2, each matching 5 bases. The CDR3 runs to 13 residues. Trimming shortened V by 1 base and J by 5 bases, and 8 bases separated the two germline ends. Germline assignment: CDR1 SEHNR and CDR2 FQNEAQ (reference sequence). The CDR3 protein is CASSLDEGETQYF. The CDR3 DNA is TGTGCCAGCAGCTTAGACGAGGGGGAGACCCAGTACTTC.

The table lists this clonotype with a few counts. The V gene is TRBV5-5, the J gene TRBJ2-7, with D possibly matching TRBD1 (5 bases). The V gene lost 0 bases and the J gene lost 3 bases, with 22 bases spanning the gap. CDR3 length equals 18 residues. The germline V gene encodes CDR1 SGHKS and CDR2 YYEKEE (reference sequence). In nucleotides, the CDR3 is TGTGCCAGCAGCTTGGAGTTCCTTTTTAGACAGTTCAACTACGAGCAGTACTTC. Protein: CASSLEFLFRQFNYEQYF. Variable domain in full (rest from reference TRBV5-5 and TRBJ2-7): DAGVTQSPTHLIKTRGQQVTLRCSPISGHKSVSWYQQVLGQGPQFIFQYYEKEERGRGNFPDRFSARQFPNYSSELNVNALLLGDSALYLCASSLEFLFRQFNYEQYFGPGTRLTVT.